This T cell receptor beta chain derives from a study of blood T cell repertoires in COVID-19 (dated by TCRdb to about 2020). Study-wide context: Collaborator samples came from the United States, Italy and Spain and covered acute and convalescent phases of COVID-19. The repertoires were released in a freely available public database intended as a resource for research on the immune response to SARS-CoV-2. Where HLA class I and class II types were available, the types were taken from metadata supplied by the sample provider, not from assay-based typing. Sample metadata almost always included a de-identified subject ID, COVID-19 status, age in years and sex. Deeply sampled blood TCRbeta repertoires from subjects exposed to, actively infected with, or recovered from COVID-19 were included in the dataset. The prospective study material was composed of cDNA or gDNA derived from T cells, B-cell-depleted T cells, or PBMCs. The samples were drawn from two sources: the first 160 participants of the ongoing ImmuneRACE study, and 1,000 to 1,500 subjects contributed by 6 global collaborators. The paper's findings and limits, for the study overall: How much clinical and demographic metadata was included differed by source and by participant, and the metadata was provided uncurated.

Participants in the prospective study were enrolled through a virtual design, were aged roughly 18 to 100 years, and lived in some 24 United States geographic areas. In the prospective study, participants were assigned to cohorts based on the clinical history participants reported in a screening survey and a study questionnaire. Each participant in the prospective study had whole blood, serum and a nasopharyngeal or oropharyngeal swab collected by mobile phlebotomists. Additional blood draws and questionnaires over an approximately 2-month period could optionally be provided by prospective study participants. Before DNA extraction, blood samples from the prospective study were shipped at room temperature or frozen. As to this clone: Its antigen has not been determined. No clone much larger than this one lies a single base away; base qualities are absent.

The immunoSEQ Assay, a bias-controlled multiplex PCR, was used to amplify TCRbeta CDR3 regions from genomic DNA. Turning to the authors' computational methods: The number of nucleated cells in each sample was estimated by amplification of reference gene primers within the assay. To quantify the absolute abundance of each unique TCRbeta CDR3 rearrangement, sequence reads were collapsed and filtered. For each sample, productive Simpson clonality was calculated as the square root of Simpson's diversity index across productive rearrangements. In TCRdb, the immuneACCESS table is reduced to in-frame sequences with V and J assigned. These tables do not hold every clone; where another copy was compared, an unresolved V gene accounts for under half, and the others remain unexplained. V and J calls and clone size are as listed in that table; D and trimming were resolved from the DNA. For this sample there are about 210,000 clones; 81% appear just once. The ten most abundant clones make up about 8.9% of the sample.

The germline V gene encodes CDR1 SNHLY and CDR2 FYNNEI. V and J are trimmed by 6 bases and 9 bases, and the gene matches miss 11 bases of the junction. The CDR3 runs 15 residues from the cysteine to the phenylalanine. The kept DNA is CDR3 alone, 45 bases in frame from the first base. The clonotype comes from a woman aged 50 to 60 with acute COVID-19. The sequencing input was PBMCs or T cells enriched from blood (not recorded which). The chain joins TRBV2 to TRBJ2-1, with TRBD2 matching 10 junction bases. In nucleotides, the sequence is TGTGCCAGCAGGCCGAGCGGGAGGGGTAGAAGTGAGCAGTTCTTC. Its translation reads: CASRPSGRGRSEQFF. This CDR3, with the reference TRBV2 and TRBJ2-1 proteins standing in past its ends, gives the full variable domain EPEVTQTPSHQVTQMGQEVILRCVPISNHLYFYWYRQILGQKVEFLVSFYNNEISEKSEIFDDQFSVERPDGSNFTLKIRSTKLEDSAMYFCASRPSGRGRSEQFFGPGTRLTVL.